Here is one T cell receptor (beta chain) with its context. What it binds is unknown. Assay: immunoSEQ multiplex PCR; the TCRdb copy retains only in-frame clones and omits some. The table has about 160,000 clones, 75% to 90% seen once; the top ten hold about 2.2%. This record comes from a study of cytomegalovirus exposure and HLA in healthy donors. The study's findings and limits: Most TCR sequences proved rare, with some public TCRs found in many donors. Cytomegalovirus status was reportedly diagnosed by the classifier with high specificity and sensitivity. Altogether, 164 TCR beta chains were recorded as cytomegalovirus-associated.

The approximately 120-subject validation cohort, separate from the approximately 670-subject first cohort, included the donors. The TCR was taken from a woman aged 18-30 years in good health and CMV-seronegative. The specimen was PBMCs.

The CDR3 DNA follows: TGCGCCAGCAGCCAAGTAGACACTCGCACAGATACGCAGTATTTT. It codes for CASSQVDTRTDTQYF. The chain couples TRBV4-3 to TRBJ2-3; D ambiguous. CDR1 LGHNA and CDR2 YSLEER come from the germline V gene. This CDR3 comprises 15 residues. Trimming pared 1 base from V and 1 base from J, leaving 9 bases between.